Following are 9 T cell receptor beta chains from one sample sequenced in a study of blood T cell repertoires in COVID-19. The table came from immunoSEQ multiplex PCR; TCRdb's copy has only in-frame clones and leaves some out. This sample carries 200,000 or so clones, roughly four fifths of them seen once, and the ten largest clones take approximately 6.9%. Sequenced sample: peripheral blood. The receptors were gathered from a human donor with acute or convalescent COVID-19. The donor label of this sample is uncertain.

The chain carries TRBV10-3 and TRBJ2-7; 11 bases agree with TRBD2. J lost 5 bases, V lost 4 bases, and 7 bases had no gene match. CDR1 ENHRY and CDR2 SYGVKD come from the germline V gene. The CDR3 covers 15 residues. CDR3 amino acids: CAISATGTSGHEQYF. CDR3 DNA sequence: TGTGCCATCAGTGCCACCGGGACTAGCGGCCACGAGCAGTACTTC.

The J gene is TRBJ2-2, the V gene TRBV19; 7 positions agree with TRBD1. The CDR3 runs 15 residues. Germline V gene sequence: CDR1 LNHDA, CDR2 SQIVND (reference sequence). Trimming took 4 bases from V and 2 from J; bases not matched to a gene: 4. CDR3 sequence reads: CASSTDRRNTGELFF. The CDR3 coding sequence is TGTGCCAGTAGTACGGACAGGCGAAACACCGGGGAGCTGTTTTTT.

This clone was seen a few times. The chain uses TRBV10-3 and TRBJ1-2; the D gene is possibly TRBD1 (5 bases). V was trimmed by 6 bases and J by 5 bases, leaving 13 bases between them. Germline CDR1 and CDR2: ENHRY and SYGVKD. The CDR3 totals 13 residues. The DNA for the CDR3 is TGTGCCATCAGCGCTGGACACCCATATGGCTACACCTTC. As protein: CAISAGHPYGYTF.

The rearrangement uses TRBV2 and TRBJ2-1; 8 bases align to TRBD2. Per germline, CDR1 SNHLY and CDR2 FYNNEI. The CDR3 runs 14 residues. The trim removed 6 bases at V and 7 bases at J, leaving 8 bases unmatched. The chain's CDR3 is CASRLSGGGNEQFF. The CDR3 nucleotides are TGTGCCAGCAGGCTAAGCGGGGGTGGGAATGAGCAGTTCTTC.

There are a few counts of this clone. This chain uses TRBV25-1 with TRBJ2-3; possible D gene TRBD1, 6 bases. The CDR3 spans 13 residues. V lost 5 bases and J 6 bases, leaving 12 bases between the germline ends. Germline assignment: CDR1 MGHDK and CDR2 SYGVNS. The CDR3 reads CASSLTGSDTQYF. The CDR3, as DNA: TGTGCCAGCAGTCTCACAGGGTCGGATACGCAGTATTTT.

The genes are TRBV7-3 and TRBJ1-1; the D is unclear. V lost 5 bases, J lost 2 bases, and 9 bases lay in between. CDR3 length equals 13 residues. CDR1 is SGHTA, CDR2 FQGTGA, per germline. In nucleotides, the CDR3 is TGTGCCAGCAGCCTACAGCAAAACACTGAAGCTTTCTTT. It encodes CASSLQQNTEAFF.

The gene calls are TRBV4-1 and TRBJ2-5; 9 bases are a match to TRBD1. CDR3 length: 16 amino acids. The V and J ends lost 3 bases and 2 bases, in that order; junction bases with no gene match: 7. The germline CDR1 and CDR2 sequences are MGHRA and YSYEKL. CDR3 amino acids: CASSHGDREGQETQYF. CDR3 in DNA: TGCGCCAGCAGCCACGGGGACAGGGAGGGTCAAGAGACCCAGTACTTC.

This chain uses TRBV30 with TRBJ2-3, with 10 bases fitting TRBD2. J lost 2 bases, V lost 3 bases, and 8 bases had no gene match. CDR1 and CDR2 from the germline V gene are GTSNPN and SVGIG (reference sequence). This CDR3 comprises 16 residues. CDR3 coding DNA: TGTGCCTGGAGGAGGACTAGCGGCTTCTTCACAGATACGCAGTATTTT. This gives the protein CAWRRTSGFFTDTQYF.

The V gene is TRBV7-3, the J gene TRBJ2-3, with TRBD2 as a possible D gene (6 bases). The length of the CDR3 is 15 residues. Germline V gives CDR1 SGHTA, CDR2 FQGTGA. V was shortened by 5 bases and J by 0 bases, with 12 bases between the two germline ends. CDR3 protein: CASSSGLLSTDTQYF. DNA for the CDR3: TGTGCCAGCAGCAGCGGACTACTTAGCACAGATACGCAGTATTTT.